A single sample is the source of the 3 T cell receptor beta chains below, sequenced in a study of T cell repertoires in cytomegalovirus infection. TCRdb analysed the reads with MiXCR anew, one entry per CDR3 protein. The sample lists some 300,000 distinct CDR3 sequences, 8% to 10% seen once, with approximately 2.3% in the top ten. Source material: PBMCs. The origin of the receptors is a human donor in good health (CMV status not recorded). Some clones in this sample may be carry-over from other donors' samples.

This clonotype has ten or more counts. The CDR3 nucleotides are TGCGCCAGCAGCCCTAGAATCCCGGGATCACCCCTCCACTTT. It yields the protein CASSPRIPGSPLHF. The chain links TRBV23-1 to TRBJ1-6; D not certain. TRBV23-1 is placed among ORFs of uncertain function. V lost 6 bases to trimming and J lost 10 bases, with 16 bases between them. This CDR3 region has 14 residues.

There are many counts of this clonotype. This chain joins TRBV2 and TRBJ2-7, with TRBD1 identical over 9 bases. The ends lost 6 bases at V and 6 bases at J; junction bases unmatched: 12. The germline V gene has CDR1 SNHLY and CDR2 FYNNEI. The CDR3 consists of 15 residues. CDR3 bases: TGTGCCAGCAGGAGACCCGGGACAGGGACCAGCGAGCAGTACTTC. This codes for CASRRPGTGTSEQYF.

This clonotype was seen many times. This chain uses TRBV5-6 with TRBJ2-6; D may be TRBD1 or TRBD2 (6 bases each). CDR1 is SGHDT and CDR2 is YYEEEE in the germline V gene. The CDR3 is 17 amino acids. Trimming removed 4 bases from V and 1 base from J, with 15 bases in between. The CDR3 protein is CASSGGHRVSGANVLTF. Written as DNA, the CDR3 is TGTGCCAGCAGCGGGGGGCACAGGGTATCTGGGGCCAACGTCCTGACTTTC. The variable domain in full, with the rest retrieved from reference TRBV5-6 and TRBJ2-6, is DAGVTQSPTHLIKTRGQQVTLRCSPKSGHDTVSWYQQALGQGPQFIFQYYEEEERQRGNFPDRFSGHQFPNYSSELNVNALLLGDSALYLCASSGGHRVSGANVLTFGAGSRLTVL.